This TCR beta chain was profiled in a study of response to subunit inactivated influenza vaccine (dated by TCRdb to 2016 to 2019). Study-wide context: To follow how T cells responded to a trivalent subunit inactivated influenza vaccine, the researchers relied on deep quantitative profiling of the T cell receptor repertoire.

Broad study findings and their caveats: According to the authors, only a limited number of new T cells may be recruited by each seasonal influenza vaccination.

Libraries were made using RT-PCR. TCRdb names Illumina HiSeq 2500 as the instrument used. The public reads were run again by TCRdb, first through fastp at Q25 and then through MiXCR, and only productive beta chains were kept. Identical CDR3 protein sequences are pooled into one entry, listed with their most common genes and DNA. The sample table holds about 570,000 distinct CDR3 sequences, of which roughly 12% were seen once. The ten largest account for roughly 10% of the sample. Of note for this clonotype: Its cognate antigen has yet to be identified. No quality values exist for individual bases; no much larger clone is one base distant.

The starting material was PBMCs from blood, obtained on the day of vaccination. This clonotype originated in a man aged 50 or older who received an inactivated influenza vaccine. Donor details come from another sample of the same person, matched by shared clones.

The nucleotide sequence is TGTGCCAGCACCCGTACGAGCTCCTACGAGCAGTACTTC. Its translation reads: CASTRTSSYEQYF. The chain links TRBV6-2 or TRBV6-3 with TRBJ2-7, with an unclear D gene assignment. There are 13 amino acids in the CDR3, from cysteine to phenylalanine inclusive. The kept DNA is CDR3 alone, 39 bases in frame from the first base. V loses 7 bases, J loses 0 bases, and the germline ends lie 10 bases apart. As encoded in the germline V gene, CDR1 is MNHEY while CDR2 is SVGEGT.